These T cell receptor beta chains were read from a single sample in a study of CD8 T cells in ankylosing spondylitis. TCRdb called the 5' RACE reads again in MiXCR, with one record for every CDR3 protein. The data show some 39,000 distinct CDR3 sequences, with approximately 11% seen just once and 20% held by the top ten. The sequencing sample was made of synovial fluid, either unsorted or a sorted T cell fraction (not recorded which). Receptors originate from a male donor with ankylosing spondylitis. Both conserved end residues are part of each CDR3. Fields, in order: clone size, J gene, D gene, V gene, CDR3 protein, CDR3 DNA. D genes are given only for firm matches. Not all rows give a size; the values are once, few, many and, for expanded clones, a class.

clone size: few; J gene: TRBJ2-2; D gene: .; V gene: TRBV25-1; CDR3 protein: CASSGQGRPGELFF; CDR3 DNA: TGTGCCAGCAGTGGACAAGGAAGGCCCGGGGAGCTGTTTTTT
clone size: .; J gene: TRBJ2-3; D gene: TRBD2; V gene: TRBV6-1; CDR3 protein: CASSELAGGPDTQYF; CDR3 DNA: TGTGCCAGCAGTGAACTAGCGGGAGGGCCAGATACGCAGTATTTT
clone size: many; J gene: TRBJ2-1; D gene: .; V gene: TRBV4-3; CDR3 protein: CASSQEVGGSYNEQFF; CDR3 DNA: TGCGCCAGCAGCCAAGAAGTCGGCGGCTCCTACAATGAGCAGTTCTTC
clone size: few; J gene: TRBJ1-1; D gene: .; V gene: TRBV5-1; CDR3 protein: CASSLFGESRTEAFF; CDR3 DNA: TGCGCCAGCAGCTTGTTTGGGGAGTCCCGCACTGAAGCTTTCTTT
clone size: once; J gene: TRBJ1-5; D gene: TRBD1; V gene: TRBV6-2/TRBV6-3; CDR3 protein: CASSDGQGYSNQPQHF; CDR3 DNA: TGTGCCAGCAGTGACGGACAGGGATATAGCAATCAGCCCCAGCATTTT
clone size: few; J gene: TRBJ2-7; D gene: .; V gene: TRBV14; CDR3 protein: CASSPHSYEQYF; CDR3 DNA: TGTGCCAGCAGCCCCCACAGCTACGAGCAGTACTTC
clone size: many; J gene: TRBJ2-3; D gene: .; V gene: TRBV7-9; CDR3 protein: CASSAPRGLSGYGTQYF; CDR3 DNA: TGTGCCAGCAGCGCCCCTCGCGGCCTGAGTGGGTACGGTACGCAGTATTTT
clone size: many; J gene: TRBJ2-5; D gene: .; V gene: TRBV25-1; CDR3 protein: CASSEWPVIRLVDSVETQYF; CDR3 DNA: TGTGCCAGCAGTGAATGGCCGGTGATACGACTCGTGGACTCAGTGGAGACCCAGTACTTC
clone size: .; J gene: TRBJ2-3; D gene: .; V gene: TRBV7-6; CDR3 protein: CASSLGDTTSTDTQYF; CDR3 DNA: TGTGCCAGCAGCTTAGGGGACACAACTAGCACAGATACGCAGTATTTT
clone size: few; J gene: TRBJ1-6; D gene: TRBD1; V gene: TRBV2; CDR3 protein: CASSELQGENSPLHF; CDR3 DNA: TGTGCCAGCAGTGAGTTACAGGGGGAGAATTCACCCCTCCACTTT
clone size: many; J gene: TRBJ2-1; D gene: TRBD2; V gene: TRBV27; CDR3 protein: CASRMTGLAAYNEQFF; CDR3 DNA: TGTGCCAGCAGAATGACGGGACTAGCAGCCTACAATGAGCAGTTCTTC
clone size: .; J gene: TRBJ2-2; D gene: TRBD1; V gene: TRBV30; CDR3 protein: CAWRKMGYRGTGELFF; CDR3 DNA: TGTGCCTGGAGGAAGATGGGGTACAGGGGCACCGGGGAGCTGTTTTTT
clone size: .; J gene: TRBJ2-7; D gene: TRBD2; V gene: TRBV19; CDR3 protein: CATWGGYEQYF; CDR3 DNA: TGTGCCACCTGGGGGGGATACGAGCAGTACTTC
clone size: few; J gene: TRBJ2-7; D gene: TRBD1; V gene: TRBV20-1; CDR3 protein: CSARDDRAYEQYF; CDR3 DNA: TGCAGTGCTAGAGATGACAGGGCCTACGAGCAGTACTTC
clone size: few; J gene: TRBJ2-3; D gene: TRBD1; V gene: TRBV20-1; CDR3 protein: CSAQAGTGLDTQYF; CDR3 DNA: TGCAGTGCCCAGGCCGGGACAGGGCTAGATACGCAGTATTTT
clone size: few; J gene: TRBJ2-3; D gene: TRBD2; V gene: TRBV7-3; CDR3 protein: CASSLRLAGPTDTQYF; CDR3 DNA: TGTGCCAGCAGCTTACGGCTAGCGGGCCCCACAGATACGCAGTATTTT
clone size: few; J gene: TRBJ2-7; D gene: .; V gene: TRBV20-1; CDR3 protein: CSAGRGSGEQYF; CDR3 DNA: TGCAGTGCAGGGAGGGGGTCCGGCGAGCAGTACTTC
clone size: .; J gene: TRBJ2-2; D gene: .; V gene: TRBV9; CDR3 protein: CASSELVTGELFF; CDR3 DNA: TGTGCCAGCAGCGAATTAGTCACCGGGGAGCTGTTTTTT
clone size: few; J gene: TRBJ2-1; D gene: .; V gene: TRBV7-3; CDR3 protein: CASSSGVDLTEQFF; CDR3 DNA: TGTGCCAGCAGCTCAGGTGTCGACCTAACTGAGCAGTTCTTC
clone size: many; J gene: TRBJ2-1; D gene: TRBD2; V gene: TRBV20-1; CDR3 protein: CSAVYRPSGSSYNEQFF; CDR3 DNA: TGCAGTGCTGTCTATCGCCCTAGCGGGAGCTCCTACAATGAGCAGTTCTTC
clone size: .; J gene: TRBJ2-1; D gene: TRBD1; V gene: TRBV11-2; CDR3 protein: CASSLLRTGKKAYNEQFF; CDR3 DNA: TGTGCCAGCAGCCTCCTCCGGACAGGGAAAAAGGCCTACAATGAGCAGTTCTTC
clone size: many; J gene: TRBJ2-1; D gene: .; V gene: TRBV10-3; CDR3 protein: CAISARYNEQFF; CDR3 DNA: TGTGCCATCAGTGCCAGATACAATGAGCAGTTCTTC
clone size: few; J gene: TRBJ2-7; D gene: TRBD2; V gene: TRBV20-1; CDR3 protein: CSASRPGGTHRPGEQYF; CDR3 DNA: TGCAGTGCTTCCCGCCCGGGGGGGACTCACCGCCCTGGCGAGCAGTACTTC
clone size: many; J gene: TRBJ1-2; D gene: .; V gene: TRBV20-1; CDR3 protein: CGSGPTVIGGYTF; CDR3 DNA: TGCGGCTCCGGGCCGACGGTTATCGGCGGCTACACCTTC
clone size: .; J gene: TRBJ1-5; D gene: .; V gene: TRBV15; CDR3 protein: CATSRALGGGTQPQHF; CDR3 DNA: TGTGCCACCAGCAGAGCTCTTGGCGGGGGGACCCAGCCCCAGCATTTT
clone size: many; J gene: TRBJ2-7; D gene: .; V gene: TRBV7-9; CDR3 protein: CASSHPGDRIDEQYF; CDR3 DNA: TGTGCCAGCAGCCACCCCGGGGACCGGATTGACGAGCAGTACTTC
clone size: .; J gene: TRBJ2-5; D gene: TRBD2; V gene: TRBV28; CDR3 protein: CASNPTSGRGSGETQYF; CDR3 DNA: TGTGCCAGCAATCCCACTAGCGGGAGGGGCAGCGGAGAGACCCAGTACTTC
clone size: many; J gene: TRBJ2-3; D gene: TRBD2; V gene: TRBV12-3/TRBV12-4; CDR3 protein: CASSLLAGEGTDTQYF; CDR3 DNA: TGTGCCAGCAGTTTGCTAGCGGGAGAGGGTACAGATACGCAGTATTTT
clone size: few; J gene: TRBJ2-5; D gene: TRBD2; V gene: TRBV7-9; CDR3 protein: CASSPGLAGETQYF; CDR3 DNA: TGTGCCAGCAGCCCAGGACTAGCGGGAGAGACCCAGTACTTC
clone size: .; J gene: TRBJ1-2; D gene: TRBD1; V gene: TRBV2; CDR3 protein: CASRSGTDNYGYTF; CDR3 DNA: TGTGCCAGCAGATCCGGGACAGATAACTATGGCTACACCTTC
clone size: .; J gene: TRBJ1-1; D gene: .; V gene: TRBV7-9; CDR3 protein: CASSPGDGRATEAFF; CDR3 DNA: TGTGCCAGCAGCCCAGGGGACGGTCGTGCGACTGAAGCTTTCTTT
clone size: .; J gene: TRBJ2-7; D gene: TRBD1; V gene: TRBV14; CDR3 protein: CASSPRDRAFQYF; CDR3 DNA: TGTGCCAGCAGCCCCCGGGACAGGGCTTTTCAGTACTTC
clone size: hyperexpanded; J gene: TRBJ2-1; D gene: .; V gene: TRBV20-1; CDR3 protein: CSASRDSFHPEQFF; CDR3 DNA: TGCAGTGCTAGTCGGGACTCTTTTCATCCTGAGCAGTTCTTC
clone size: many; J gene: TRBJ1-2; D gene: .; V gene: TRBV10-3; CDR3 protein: CAISESSGQLYGYTF; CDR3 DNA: TGTGCCATCAGTGAGTCCTCTGGACAGCTCTATGGCTACACCTTC
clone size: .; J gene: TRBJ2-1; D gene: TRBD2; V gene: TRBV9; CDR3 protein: CASSASGSSYNEQFF; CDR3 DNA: TGTGCCAGCAGCGCTAGCGGGAGTTCCTACAATGAGCAGTTCTTC
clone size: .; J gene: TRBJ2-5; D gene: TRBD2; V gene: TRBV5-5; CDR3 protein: CASSHGLAGEEETQYF; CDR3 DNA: TGTGCCAGCAGCCACGGACTAGCGGGAGAGGAAGAGACCCAGTACTTC
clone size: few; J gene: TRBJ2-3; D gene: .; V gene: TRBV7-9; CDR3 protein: CASSFPTGLTYTDTQYF; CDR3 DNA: TGTGCCAGCAGCTTTCCTACGGGACTCACATACACAGATACGCAGTATTTT
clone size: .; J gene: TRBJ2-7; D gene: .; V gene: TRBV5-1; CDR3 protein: CASSFRDRTYEQYF; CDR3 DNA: TGCGCCAGCAGCTTTAGAGACAGGACCTACGAGCAGTACTTC
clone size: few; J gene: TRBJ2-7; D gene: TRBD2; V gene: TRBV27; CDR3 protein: CASSTGTSVSYEQYF; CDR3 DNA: TGTGCCAGCAGCACCGGGACTAGCGTCTCCTACGAGCAGTACTTC
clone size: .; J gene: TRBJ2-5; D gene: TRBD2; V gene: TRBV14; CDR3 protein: CASSPLLGGLAGLDQYF; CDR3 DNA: TGTGCCAGCAGCCCTCTCCTAGGAGGGCTAGCGGGATTGGACCAGTACTTC
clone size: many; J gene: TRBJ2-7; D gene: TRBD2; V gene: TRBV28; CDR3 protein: CASSSASGSPEQYF; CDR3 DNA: TGTGCCAGCAGCTCCGCTAGCGGGAGTCCCGAGCAGTACTTC
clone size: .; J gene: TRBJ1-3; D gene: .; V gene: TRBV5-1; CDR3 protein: CASSLELSGNTIYF; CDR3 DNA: TGCGCCAGCAGCCTTGAACTCTCTGGAAACACCATATATTTT
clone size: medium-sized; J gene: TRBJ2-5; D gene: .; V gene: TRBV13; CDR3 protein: CASRDGGQETQYF; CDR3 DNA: TGTGCCAGCAGAGACGGGGGTCAAGAGACCCAGTACTTC
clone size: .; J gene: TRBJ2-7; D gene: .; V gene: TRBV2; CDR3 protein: CASSGQPLSYEQYF; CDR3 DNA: TGTGCCAGCAGTGGACAGCCCCTCTCCTACGAGCAGTACTTC
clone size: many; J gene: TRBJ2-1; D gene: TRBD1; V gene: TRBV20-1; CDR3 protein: CSARAGTGAVNEQFF; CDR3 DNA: TGCAGTGCTAGAGCTGGGACAGGGGCGGTCAATGAGCAGTTCTTC
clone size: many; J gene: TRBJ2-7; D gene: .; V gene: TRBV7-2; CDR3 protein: CASSLDFGGAYEQYF; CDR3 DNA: TGTGCCAGCAGCTTAGATTTTGGGGGCGCCTACGAGCAGTACTTC
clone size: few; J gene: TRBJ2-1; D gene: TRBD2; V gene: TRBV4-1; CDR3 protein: CASSYTSGSRDEQFF; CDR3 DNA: TGCGCCAGCAGCTATACTAGCGGGAGCCGTGATGAGCAGTTCTTC
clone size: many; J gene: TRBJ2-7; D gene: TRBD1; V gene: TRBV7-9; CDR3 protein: CASSLGWGQSYEQYF; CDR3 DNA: TGTGCCAGCAGCTTAGGTTGGGGACAGTCCTACGAGCAGTACTTC
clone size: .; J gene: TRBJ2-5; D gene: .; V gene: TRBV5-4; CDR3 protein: CASSFTGSYQETQYF; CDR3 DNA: TGTGCCAGCAGCTTTACAGGGTCGTACCAAGAGACCCAGTACTTC
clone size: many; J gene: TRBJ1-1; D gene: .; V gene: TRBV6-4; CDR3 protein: CASQPSVAVDTEAFF; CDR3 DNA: TGTGCCAGTCAACCCTCCGTTGCGGTGGACACTGAAGCTTTCTTT
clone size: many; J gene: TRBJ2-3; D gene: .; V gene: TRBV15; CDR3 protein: CATSRDPPWTTDTQYF; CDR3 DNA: TGTGCCACCAGCAGAGATCCTCCCTGGACCACAGATACGCAGTATTTT
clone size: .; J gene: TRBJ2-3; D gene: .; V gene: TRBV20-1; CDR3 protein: CSADLALSTDTQYF; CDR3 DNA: TGCAGTGCCGACCTAGCTCTTAGCACAGATACGCAGTATTTT
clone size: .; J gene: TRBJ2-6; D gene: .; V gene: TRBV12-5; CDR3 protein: CASGLVATSGANVLTF; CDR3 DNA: TGTGCTAGTGGTTTGGTGGCAACCTCTGGGGCCAACGTCCTGACTTTC
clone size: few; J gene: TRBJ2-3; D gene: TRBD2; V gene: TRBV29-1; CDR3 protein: CSVRLAGSTDTQYF; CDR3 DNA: TGCAGCGTCCGGCTAGCGGGAAGCACAGATACGCAGTATTTT
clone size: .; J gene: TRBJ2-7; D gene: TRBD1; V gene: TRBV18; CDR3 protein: CASSPPRQGPFSYEQYF; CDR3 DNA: TGTGCCAGCTCACCCCCGAGACAGGGCCCGTTCTCCTACGAGCAGTACTTC
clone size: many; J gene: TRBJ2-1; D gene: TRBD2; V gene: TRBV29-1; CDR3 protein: CSASGARVNEQFF; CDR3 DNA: TGCAGCGCAAGCGGGGCGAGGGTAAATGAGCAGTTCTTC
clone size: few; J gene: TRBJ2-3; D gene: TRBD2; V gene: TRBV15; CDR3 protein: CATSRGLAGGTDTQYF; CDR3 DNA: TGTGCCACCAGCAGAGGTTTGGCGGGAGGCACAGATACGCAGTATTTT
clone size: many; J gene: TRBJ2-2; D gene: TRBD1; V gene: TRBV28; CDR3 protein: CASSLPGQGDGGELFF; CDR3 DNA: TGTGCCAGCAGTCTACCGGGACAGGGGGACGGCGGGGAGCTGTTTTTT
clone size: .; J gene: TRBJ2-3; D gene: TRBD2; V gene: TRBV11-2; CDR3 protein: CASSSLAGGPSDTQYF; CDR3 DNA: TGTGCCAGCAGCTCACTAGCGGGAGGGCCGTCAGATACGCAGTATTTT
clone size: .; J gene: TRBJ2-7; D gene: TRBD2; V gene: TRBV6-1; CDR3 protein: CASSVEVSGPSYEQYF; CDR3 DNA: TGTGCCAGCAGTGTAGAGGTTAGCGGGCCCTCCTACGAGCAGTACTTC